The 25 T cell receptor beta chains in this list originate from one sample, sequenced in a study of T-cell memory formation after mild COVID-19. TCRdb re-derived calls from the 5' RACE reads in MiXCR, one entry per CDR3 protein. The sample lists a few hundred thousand distinct CDR3 sequences; under 25% were seen once. The sample comprised PBMCs or a T cell subset sorted from them (not recorded which). The source of these receptors is a man aged 18 to 30 who had mild COVID-19 (a few samples of this study predate the infection). Cell type and time point are not known.

This clonotype was counted a few times. The rearrangement uses TRBV6-2 or TRBV6-3 and TRBJ2-3, with TRBD2 identical over 10 bases. Germline CDR1 MNHEY, CDR2 SVGEGT. The V gene end was trimmed by 7 bases and the J gene end by 5 bases; junction bases not matched to a gene: 6. The CDR3 consists of 14 residues. DNA of the CDR3: TGTGCCAGCAAGAGCGGGGGGGCCGGAGATACGCAGTATTTT. It specifies CASKSGGAGDTQYF.

This rearrangement joins TRBV7-2 to TRBJ2-5; 7 positions match TRBD2. The CDR3 is made up of 14 amino acids. CDR1 is SGHTA, CDR2 FQGNSA, per germline. V dropped 5 bases and J dropped 4; count of bases not matched to a gene: 7. This chain's CDR3 is CASSPWGGGETQYF. In DNA, the CDR3 is TGTGCCAGCAGCCCGTGGGGGGGTGGAGAGACCCAGTACTTC.

This chain joins TRBV5-5 and TRBJ2-1, with 7 bases matching TRBD2. Germline trimming cut 1 base from V and 12 bases from J; bases unmatched to any gene: 4. The CDR3 is 12 residues long. Germline V lookup: CDR1 SGHKS, CDR2 YYEKEE (reference sequence). CDR3 loop: CASSLYAGVQFF. In nucleotides, the CDR3 is TGTGCCAGCAGCTTGTATGCGGGGGTGCAGTTCTTC.

This clonotype turned up a few times. The chain employs TRBV12-3 or TRBV12-4 and TRBJ2-5, with D possibly TRBD1 on 5 matching bases. Trimming stripped 6 bases from V and 2 bases from J, with 16 bases between. The CDR3 totals 15 residues. Written as DNA, the CDR3 is TGTGCCAGCAGCCCCGGTGTGACAGAACAAGAGACCCAGTACTTC. It yields the protein CASSPGVTEQETQYF.

This clonotype turned up a few times. This chain uses TRBV10-2 with TRBJ2-5, with 12 bases matching TRBD2. This CDR3 comprises 16 residues. V shed 5 bases, J shed 2 bases, and the junction held 6 bases outside the gene matches. The germline gives CDR1 WSHSY, CDR2 SAAADI. The CDR3 is CASSPGTSGLQETQYF. CDR3 bases: TGCGCCAGCAGTCCCGGGACTAGCGGGCTACAAGAGACCCAGTACTTC.

This rearrangement joins TRBV19 to TRBJ2-5; 8 bases fit TRBD2. Germline assignment: CDR1 LNHDA and CDR2 SQIVND (reference sequence). V was clipped by 5 bases and J by 4 bases; unmatched bases: 9. The CDR3 contains 15 residues. CDR3: CASSFWTSLGETQYF. The CDR3 nucleotides are TGTGCCAGTAGTTTCTGGACTAGCCTCGGAGAGACCCAGTACTTC.

The V call is TRBV7-2, the J call TRBJ2-3, with 7 bases that match TRBD2. Germline lookup yields CDR1 SGHTA and CDR2 FQGNSA. The CDR3 covers 16 residues. V dropped 6 bases and J dropped 2; count of bases not matched to a gene: 11. CDR3 DNA: TGTGCCAGCAGTGTTGAAGCGGGGCGGTCCACAGATACGCAGTATTTT. This sequence encodes CASSVEAGRSTDTQYF.

The chain joins TRBV2 to TRBJ2-3, with D maybe TRBD2 (6 bases). Deletions cut 5 bases from V and 0 bases from J, with 12 bases between. Germline CDR1 reads SNHLY; CDR2 reads FYNNEI. This CDR3 region has 15 residues. DNA of the CDR3: TGTGCCAGCAGTAAGGACGGGAGAAGCACAGATACGCAGTATTTT. Translated, it gives CASSKDGRSTDTQYF.

V gene TRBV6-2 or TRBV6-3 combines with J gene TRBJ1-1; the D is unclear. Germline V lookup: CDR1 MNHEY, CDR2 SVGEGT. The CDR3 contains 13 residues. Trimming took 4 bases from V and 6 from J, leaving 12 bases between them. The CDR3 nucleotides are TGTGCCAGCAGTTTGCGGGCAACTGCTGAAGCTTTCTTT. This sequence encodes CASSLRATAEAFF.

A few counts support this clonotype. This CDR3 is CASSQEQGLYNEQFF. CDR3 nucleotide sequence: TGCGCCAGCAGCCAAGAGCAGGGACTCTACAATGAGCAGTTCTTC. The rearrangement links TRBV4-1 to TRBJ2-1, with D possibly TRBD2 on 6 matching bases. CDR1 and CDR2 (germline): MGHRA, YSYEKL. Trimming removed 0 bases at V and 3 bases at J, with 9 bases between. The CDR3 loop spans 15 amino acids.

The chain uses TRBV14 and TRBJ1-1, with D possibly matching TRBD1 (6 bases). Per the germline V gene, CDR1 is SGHDN and CDR2 is FVKESK. The CDR3 totals 15 residues. V dropped 4 bases and J dropped 7 bases, with 19 bases sitting between them. The CDR3 sequence: CASSLRTGKLGEAFF. The CDR3 DNA sequence: TGTGCCAGCAGCCTTAGAACAGGGAAGTTAGGTGAAGCTTTCTTT. Using reference TRBV14 and TRBJ1-1 for the parts outside the CDR3, the full variable domain is EAGVTQFPSHSVIEKGQTVTLRCDPISGHDNLYWYRRVMGKEIKFLLHFVKESKQDESGMPNNRFLAERTGGTYSTLKVQPAELEDSGVYFCASSLRTGKLGEAFFGQGTRLTVV.

V gene TRBV27 combines with J gene TRBJ1-2; no reliable D call. The CDR3 has 15 amino acids. The germline V gene has CDR1 MNHEY and CDR2 SMNVEV (reference sequence). The V end was cut by 0 bases, the J end by 0 bases, with 8 bases between. CDR3 protein: CASSLSVKPNYGYTF. CDR3 nucleotide sequence: TGTGCCAGCAGTTTATCTGTAAAACCTAACTATGGCTACACCTTC.

V and J are TRBV7-2 and TRBJ1-2; D not resolved. This CDR3 has 14 amino acids. Germline V gene data show CDR1 as SGHTA and CDR2 as FQGNSA. V lost 1 base and J lost 8, with 14 bases in between. This CDR3 reads CASSLGLLARGYTF. CDR3 sequence (DNA): TGTGCCAGCAGCTTAGGACTCTTGGCGCGGGGCTACACCTTC.

The rearrangement uses TRBV6-6 and TRBJ2-7; D may be TRBD1 (6 bases). V was cut by 4 bases and J by 2 bases, with 15 bases left in between. There are 15 residues in the CDR3. Germline V gene sequence: CDR1 MNHNY, CDR2 SVGAGI (reference sequence). The CDR3 DNA reads TGTGCCAGCAGTTCGGACAGTCCCGCGGCCTACGAGCAGTACGTC. As protein: CASSSDSPAAYEQYV.

The rearrangement links TRBV7-9 to TRBJ1-6; 9 bases are a match to TRBD1. CDR1 and CDR2 (germline): SEHNR, FQNEAQ (reference sequence). V shed 4 bases, J shed 6 bases, and the junction held 7 bases outside the gene matches. The CDR3 has 16 residues. CDR3 in DNA: TGTGCCAGCAGCTCCGGACAGGGGAATTTTAATTCACCCCTCCACTTT. It is translated as CASSSGQGNFNSPLHF.

The sample holds a few counts of this clonotype. This chain joins TRBV5-1 and TRBJ2-2, with D perhaps matching TRBD1 (5 bases). The CDR3 runs to 14 residues. V lost 1 base and J lost 6, with 10 bases in between. Per germline, CDR1 SGHRS and CDR2 YFSETQ. This CDR3 is CASSLSRAAGELFF. CDR3 in DNA: TGCGCCAGCAGCTTGTCCAGGGCCGCCGGGGAGCTGTTTTTT.

This rearrangement joins TRBV6-6 to TRBJ1-1; D may be TRBD1 (5 bases). The length of the CDR3 is 14 residues. Trimming cost V 2 bases and J 5 bases, with 12 bases left between them. Germline V gene sequence: CDR1 MNHNY, CDR2 SVGAGI (reference sequence). The CDR3 reads CASSYPRRGTEAFF. Here the CDR3 DNA reads TGTGCCAGCAGTTACCCCAGGAGGGGAACTGAAGCTTTCTTT.

This clonotype was observed a few times. This CDR3 is CASRGSQGQETQYF. The CDR3 DNA reads TGTGCCAGCAGAGGGAGCCAGGGCCAAGAGACCCAGTACTTC. The chain is built from TRBV7-9 and TRBJ2-5, with D perhaps assigned TRBD1 or TRBD2 (5 bases each). CDR3 length equals 14 residues. V was shortened by 6 bases and J by 1 base, with 12 bases between the two germline ends. Germline V CDR1 and CDR2: SEHNR, FQNEAQ (reference sequence).

This clonotype was found a few times. The genes are TRBV21-1 and TRBJ2-7. TRBV21-1 is tagged as a pseudogene. The CDR3 loop spans 15 amino acids. The CDR3 region is CASSNPEGSTYEQYV. CDR3 bases: TGTGCCAGCTCCAACCCCGAGGGGAGCACCTACGAGCAGTACGTC.

The J gene is TRBJ2-2, the V gene TRBV30; 10 nucleotides agree with TRBD1. This CDR3 is 16 amino acids long. Trimming cost V 4 bases and J 5 bases; bases outside gene matches: 10. Germline V CDR1 and CDR2: GTSNPN, SVGIG (reference sequence). CDR3 region: CAWIRQGQGGTGELFF. The CDR3 bases are TGTGCCTGGATCCGTCAAGGACAGGGGGGAACCGGGGAGCTGTTTTTT.

This sequence joins TRBV12-3 or TRBV12-4 and TRBJ2-2, with D tentatively TRBD1 (6 bases). The CDR3 length is 13 residues. The V end lost 3 bases, the J end lost 6 bases, and 8 bases lay between the germline ends. The CDR3 is CASSFWGPGELFF. CDR3 coding DNA: TGTGCCAGCAGTTTCTGGGGGCCCGGGGAGCTGTTTTTT.

There are a few counts of this clonotype. V gene TRBV12-3 or TRBV12-4 combines with J gene TRBJ2-5, with D hard to call. The CDR3 has 14 amino acids. V was trimmed by 2 bases and J by 5 bases, leaving 12 bases between them. CDR3: CASSLSLLGETQYF. As DNA, the CDR3 is TGTGCCAGCAGTTTAAGTTTGCTGGGGGAGACCCAGTACTTC.

The V call is TRBV5-4, the J call TRBJ2-7; D may be TRBD1 (6 bases). The length of the CDR3 is 15 residues. Looked up from germline, CDR1 is SGHNT and CDR2 is YYREEE (reference sequence). V lost 1 base and J 2 bases, leaving 13 bases between the germline ends. CDR3 in amino acids: CASSLRAGVAYEQYF. In DNA form, the CDR3 reads TGTGCCAGCAGCTTGAGGGCAGGGGTGGCCTACGAGCAGTACTTC. The full variable domain, its missing parts supplied by reference TRBV5-4 and TRBJ2-7, is ETGVTQSPTHLIKTRGQQVTLRCSSQSGHNTVSWYQQALGQGPQFIFQYYREEENGRGNFPPRFSGLQFPNYSSELNVNALELDDSALYLCASSLRAGVAYEQYFGPGTRLTVT.

This sequence joins TRBV4-3 and TRBJ2-2; D is uncertain. Germline V CDR1 and CDR2: LGHNA, YSLEER. Trimming took off 2 bases at V and 3 bases at J, with 7 bases between the two ends. This CDR3 contains 14 residues. CDR3 amino acids: CASSQLWDTGELFF. The CDR3 coding sequence is TGCGCCAGCAGCCAATTGTGGGACACCGGGGAGCTGTTTTTT.

This clonotype was detected only a few times. This chain links TRBV4-1 with TRBJ2-5; 9 bases match TRBD2. The trim removed 3 bases at V and 2 bases at J, leaving 7 bases unmatched. Germline assignment: CDR1 MGHRA and CDR2 YSYEKL. CDR3 length equals 16 residues. CDR3 loop: CASSHGMAGGQETQYF. DNA for the CDR3: TGCGCCAGCAGCCACGGCATGGCGGGGGGGCAAGAGACCCAGTACTTC.